These T cell receptor beta chains were read from a single sample in a study of blood T cell repertoires in COVID-19. Only in-frame clones appear in the TCRdb table, and some are missing; sequencing was by immunoSEQ multiplex PCR. The data contain approximately 300,000 clones, approximately 83% of them singletons. The sequenced sample was peripheral blood. The receptor set was obtained from a person aged 70 to 80 with COVID-19, enrolled during active disease. Both conserved end residues are part of each CDR3. Fields, in order: CDR3 DNA, CDR3 protein, D gene, clone size, V gene, J gene. The D gene is left open where the match is weak. Not all rows give a size; the values are once, few, many and, for expanded clones, a class.

CDR3nt: TGTGCCAGCAGCTTTCCCCGCAACACACGAGAGGGCGGCTACACCTTC
CDR3aa: CASSFPRNTREGGYTF
d_gene: NA
abundance: NA
v_gene: TRBV7-9
j_gene: TRBJ1-2

CDR3nt: TGTGCCTGGAATTCGGGGGACAATGAAAAACTGTTTTTT
CDR3aa: CAWNSGDNEKLFF
d_gene: NA
abundance: NA
v_gene: TRBV30
j_gene: TRBJ1-4

CDR3nt: TGTGCCAGCAGAAACCGGGACAGCCTCCACTTT
CDR3aa: CASRNRDSLHF
d_gene: TRBD1
abundance: NA
v_gene: TRBV7-2
j_gene: TRBJ1-6

CDR3nt: TGTGCCAGCAGGCTCAGGGGGATAGGAGAAAAACTGTTTTTT
CDR3aa: CASRLRGIGEKLFF
d_gene: TRBD1
abundance: NA
v_gene: TRBV6-5
j_gene: TRBJ1-4

CDR3nt: TGTGCCAGCAGTTACCAGGGTGTGTTGATTTCACCCCTCCACTTT
CDR3aa: CASSYQGVLISPLHF
d_gene: NA
abundance: NA
v_gene: TRBV6-2/TRBV6-3
j_gene: TRBJ1-6

CDR3nt: TGTGCCAGCAGTGACTCGGAGACTACACTTAGGCAGTTCTTC
CDR3aa: CASSDSETTLRQFF
d_gene: NA
abundance: NA
v_gene: TRBV6-4
j_gene: TRBJ2-1

CDR3nt: TGTGCCAGCAGTCCTCTCAACTATGGCTACACCTTC
CDR3aa: CASSPLNYGYTF
d_gene: NA
abundance: NA
v_gene: TRBV28
j_gene: TRBJ1-2

CDR3nt: TGTGCCAGCAGTTCCCCGGGACAGGGGAATGAAAAACTGTTTTTT
CDR3aa: CASSSPGQGNEKLFF
d_gene: TRBD1
abundance: NA
v_gene: TRBV7-8
j_gene: TRBJ1-4

CDR3nt: TGTGCCAGCGGTTTATCGATACCGAGTTACGAGCAGTACTTC
CDR3aa: CASGLSIPSYEQYF
d_gene: NA
abundance: NA
v_gene: TRBV28
j_gene: TRBJ2-7

CDR3nt: TGTGCCAGCAGTTCGACAGGGGGCTACGTTGAAGCTTTCTTT
CDR3aa: CASSSTGGYVEAFF
d_gene: TRBD1
abundance: NA
v_gene: TRBV28
j_gene: TRBJ1-1

CDR3nt: TGTGCCAGCAGCTCGAGAATATGGGCTTCCTACGAGCAGTACTTC
CDR3aa: CASSSRIWASYEQYF
d_gene: NA
abundance: few
v_gene: TRBV5-6
j_gene: TRBJ2-7

CDR3nt: TGTGCCAGTACCTACAGGGTTGAGAACACTGAAGCTTTCTTT
CDR3aa: CASTYRVENTEAFF
d_gene: NA
abundance: NA
v_gene: TRBV19
j_gene: TRBJ1-1

CDR3nt: TGTGCCAGCACTTCCGTCTCGGTCGCAGGGTCCTGGGAGCAGTACTTC
CDR3aa: CASTSVSVAGSWEQYF
d_gene: NA
abundance: once
v_gene: TRBV27
j_gene: TRBJ2-7

CDR3nt: TGTGCCAGTAGTATCATAGGCCTAGGCTATGGCTACACCTTC
CDR3aa: CASSIIGLGYGYTF
d_gene: NA
abundance: once
v_gene: TRBV19
j_gene: TRBJ1-2

CDR3nt: TGTGCCAGCACCCCGGACAGGGGGCGATTGGAGACCCAGTACTTC
CDR3aa: CASTPDRGRLETQYF
d_gene: TRBD1
abundance: NA
v_gene: TRBV27
j_gene: TRBJ2-5

CDR3nt: TGTGCCAGCAGCTTAGGGACAGGGGAAAGCTCCTACGAGCAGTACTTC
CDR3aa: CASSLGTGESSYEQYF
d_gene: TRBD1
abundance: once
v_gene: TRBV13
j_gene: TRBJ2-7

CDR3nt: TGTGCCAGCAGTTTTCAGGGGCGGCGAGGGGAGCTGTTTTTT
CDR3aa: CASSFQGRRGELFF
d_gene: NA
abundance: NA
v_gene: TRBV27
j_gene: TRBJ2-2

CDR3nt: TGTGCCAGTAGTGTGCGACAGGGGTATGGCAATGAGCAGTTCTTC
CDR3aa: CASSVRQGYGNEQFF
d_gene: TRBD1
abundance: few
v_gene: TRBV19
j_gene: TRBJ2-1

CDR3nt: TGTGCCAGCAGAACCTCGGGGGGGCCTGGCTACACCTTC
CDR3aa: CASRTSGGPGYTF
d_gene: NA
abundance: NA
v_gene: TRBV3-1/TRBV3-2
j_gene: TRBJ1-2

CDR3nt: TGTGCCAGCATGTGGGCAGAAGAGACCCAGTACTTC
CDR3aa: CASMWAEETQYF
d_gene: NA
abundance: NA
v_gene: TRBV2
j_gene: TRBJ2-5

CDR3nt: TGTGTCAGCTCAGCCGGGACTAGTCTTGTTAGAACCGGGGAGCTGTTTTTT
CDR3aa: CVSSAGTSLVRTGELFF
d_gene: TRBD2
abundance: NA
v_gene: TRBV18
j_gene: TRBJ2-2

CDR3nt: TGTGCCAGCAGTGACCCTGGACAGGGGAGAAATGAGCAGTTCTTC
CDR3aa: CASSDPGQGRNEQFF
d_gene: TRBD1
abundance: NA
v_gene: TRBV6-4
j_gene: TRBJ2-1

CDR3nt: TGTGCCAGCAGCTTATTCCATTTCACTGAAGCTTTCTTT
CDR3aa: CASSLFHFTEAFF
d_gene: NA
abundance: NA
v_gene: TRBV7-2
j_gene: TRBJ1-1

CDR3nt: TGCGCCAGCAGCTTGAATGTGCAGGGATCCTACAATGAGCAGTTCTTC
CDR3aa: CASSLNVQGSYNEQFF
d_gene: NA
abundance: NA
v_gene: TRBV5-1
j_gene: TRBJ2-1

CDR3nt: TGTGCCAGCAGCTTAGGTCAGGGGTTCGGCAATCAGCCCCAGCATTTT
CDR3aa: CASSLGQGFGNQPQHF
d_gene: NA
abundance: few
v_gene: TRBV7-9
j_gene: TRBJ1-5

CDR3nt: TGCAGCGTTCGGACTAGCGGGGTCAACACCGGGGAGCTGTTTTTT
CDR3aa: CSVRTSGVNTGELFF
d_gene: TRBD2
abundance: NA
v_gene: TRBV29-1
j_gene: TRBJ2-2

CDR3nt: TGTGCCAGCAGCCCCGCTGTGGGGGCGGAGACCCAGTACTTC
CDR3aa: CASSPAVGAETQYF
d_gene: NA
abundance: NA
v_gene: TRBV5-4
j_gene: TRBJ2-5

CDR3nt: TGCGCCAGCAGCTCCACTAGCGGGGATTTCAAAGAGACCCAGTACTTC
CDR3aa: CASSSTSGDFKETQYF
d_gene: TRBD2
abundance: NA
v_gene: TRBV5-1
j_gene: TRBJ2-5

CDR3nt: TGTGCCAGCAGCGGAGGGGGCCCTAATGAAAAACTGTTTTTT
CDR3aa: CASSGGGPNEKLFF
d_gene: TRBD1
abundance: NA
v_gene: TRBV9
j_gene: TRBJ1-4

CDR3nt: TGTGCCAGCAGTTACGGAGGCACCCTGAGCTCCTATAATTCACCCCTCCACTTT
CDR3aa: CASSYGGTLSSYNSPLHF
d_gene: NA
abundance: few
v_gene: TRBV6-2/TRBV6-3
j_gene: TRBJ1-6

CDR3nt: TGTGCCAGCAGCTTCCTAGGGGGTGGTAATTCACCCCTCCACTTT
CDR3aa: CASSFLGGGNSPLHF
d_gene: NA
abundance: NA
v_gene: TRBV13
j_gene: TRBJ1-6

CDR3nt: TGTGCCAGCAGCTCCCTAGGGAGTAACACTGAAGCTTTCTTT
CDR3aa: CASSSLGSNTEAFF
d_gene: NA
abundance: NA
v_gene: TRBV6-6
j_gene: TRBJ1-1

CDR3nt: TGTGCCACCCCCGAAGGGGATTATGGCTACACCTTC
CDR3aa: CATPEGDYGYTF
d_gene: NA
abundance: NA
v_gene: TRBV28
j_gene: TRBJ1-2

CDR3nt: TGTTATTCGGGACAGATCACTGAAGCTTTCTTT
CDR3aa: CYSGQITEAFF
d_gene: TRBD1
abundance: NA
v_gene: TRBV7-2
j_gene: TRBJ1-1

CDR3nt: TGTGCCAGCAGCACCAACCCAGGGCGCCAAGAGACCCAGTACTTC
CDR3aa: CASSTNPGRQETQYF
d_gene: NA
abundance: NA
v_gene: TRBV5-4
j_gene: TRBJ2-5

CDR3nt: TGTGCCATCAGTGCCCGGGACAACACGAATGATGGAAACACCGGGGAGCTGTTTTTT
CDR3aa: CAISARDNTNDGNTGELFF
d_gene: NA
abundance: NA
v_gene: TRBV10-3
j_gene: TRBJ2-2

CDR3nt: TGCGCCAGCAGCCTAACCGGGGGGGCCCCAGATACGCAGTATTTT
CDR3aa: CASSLTGGAPDTQYF
d_gene: TRBD2
abundance: NA
v_gene: TRBV5-1
j_gene: TRBJ2-3

CDR3nt: TGTGCCAGTAGAGCCGGAGGGGAGCAGTACTTC
CDR3aa: CASRAGGEQYF
d_gene: NA
abundance: NA
v_gene: TRBV19
j_gene: TRBJ2-7

CDR3nt: TGTGCCAGCAGCTTGAGGCCCTACAATGAGCAGTTCTTC
CDR3aa: CASSLRPYNEQFF
d_gene: NA
abundance: once
v_gene: TRBV9
j_gene: TRBJ2-1

CDR3nt: TGTGCCAGCAGCCGATCCGGGACAGCGACCTCTGGAAACACCATATATTTT
CDR3aa: CASSRSGTATSGNTIYF
d_gene: TRBD1
abundance: NA
v_gene: TRBV3-1/TRBV3-2
j_gene: TRBJ1-3

CDR3nt: TGTGCCAGCAGTAACTACCGGGACAGGGGGACGAATGAGCAGTTCTTC
CDR3aa: CASSNYRDRGTNEQFF
d_gene: TRBD1
abundance: once
v_gene: TRBV25-1
j_gene: TRBJ2-1